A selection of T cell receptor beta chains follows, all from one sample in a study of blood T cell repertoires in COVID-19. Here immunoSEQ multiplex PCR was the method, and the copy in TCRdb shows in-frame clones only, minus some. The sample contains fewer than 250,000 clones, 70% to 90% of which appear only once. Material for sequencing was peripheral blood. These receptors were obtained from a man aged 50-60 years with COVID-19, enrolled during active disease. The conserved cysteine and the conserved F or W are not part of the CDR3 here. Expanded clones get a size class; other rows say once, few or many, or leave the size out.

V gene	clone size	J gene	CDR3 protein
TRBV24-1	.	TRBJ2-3	ATSDSRLADTDTQY
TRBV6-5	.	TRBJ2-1	ASRELSSYNEQF
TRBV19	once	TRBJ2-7	ASRNRQGIPYEQY
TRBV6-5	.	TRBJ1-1	ASSYHSQNTEAF
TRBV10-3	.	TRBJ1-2	AISGDSENYGYT
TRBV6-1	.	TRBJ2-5	ASSVQGTSGSYETQY
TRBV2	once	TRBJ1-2	ASKTRDRVHYGYT
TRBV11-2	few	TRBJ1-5	ASSLGTLSNQPQH
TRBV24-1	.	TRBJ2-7	ATSDWPGTSIYEQY
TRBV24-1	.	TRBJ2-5	ATSDTWTGQETQY
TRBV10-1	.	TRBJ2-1	ASDSPLGDEQF
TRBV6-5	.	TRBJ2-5	ASRLAGGQETQY
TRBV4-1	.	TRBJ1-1	ASSHGPGFRGEAF
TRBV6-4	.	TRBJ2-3	ASSADRLRTDTQY
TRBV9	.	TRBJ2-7	ASSEGLAGVYEQY
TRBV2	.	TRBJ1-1	ASSPVGGFKSNTEAF
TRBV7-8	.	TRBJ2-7	ASSFDRAGLAGGPSSYEQY
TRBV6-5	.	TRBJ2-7	ASSYLRLAGAYEQY
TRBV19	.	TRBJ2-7	ASSIWTSGSYEQY
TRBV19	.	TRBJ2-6	ASSQRGAVPAGANVLT
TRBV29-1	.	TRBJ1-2	SVEEEPAGGYT
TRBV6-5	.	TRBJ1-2	ASSYDQGVYGYT
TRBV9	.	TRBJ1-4	ASSVGGGSEKLF
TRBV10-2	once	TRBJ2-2	ASRELAGVVTGELF
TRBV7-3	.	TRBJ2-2	ASSPHRDRDTGELF
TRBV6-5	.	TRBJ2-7	ARRQGEQY
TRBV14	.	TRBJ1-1	ASSPGQTEAF
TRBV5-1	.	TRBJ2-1	ASSLDGGSYNEQF
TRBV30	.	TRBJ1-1	AWTQQGNTEAF
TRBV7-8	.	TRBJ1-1	ASSLTGQIEAF
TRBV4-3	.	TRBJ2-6	ASSQDGATGANVLT
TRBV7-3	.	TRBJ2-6	ASSLRSSGANVLT
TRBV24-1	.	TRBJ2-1	ATSGSRTDEQF
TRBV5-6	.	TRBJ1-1	ASSLALSVIEAF
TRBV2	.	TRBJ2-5	ASGVGGFGETQY
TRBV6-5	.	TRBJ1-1	ASEAGRRNTEAF
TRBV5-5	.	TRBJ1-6	ASSWDSADSPLH
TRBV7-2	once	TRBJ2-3	ASSSDRADTQY
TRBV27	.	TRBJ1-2	ASSYTGDPNYGYT
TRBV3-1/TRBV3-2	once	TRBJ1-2	ASSQDLGPPHGYT
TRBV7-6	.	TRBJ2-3	ASSYLNRRGTDTQY
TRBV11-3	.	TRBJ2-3	ASSLGGQSTDTQY
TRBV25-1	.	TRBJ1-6	ASSPSGNSPLH
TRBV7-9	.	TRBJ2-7	ASSLSGGGPSYEQY
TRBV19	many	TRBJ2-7	ASSSGIGYEQY
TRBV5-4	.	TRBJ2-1	ASSRRDRARDEQF
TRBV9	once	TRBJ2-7	ASSVAPGGYEQY
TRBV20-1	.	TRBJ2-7	SAHRVVEQY
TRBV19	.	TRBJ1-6	ASTPGGSYNSPLH